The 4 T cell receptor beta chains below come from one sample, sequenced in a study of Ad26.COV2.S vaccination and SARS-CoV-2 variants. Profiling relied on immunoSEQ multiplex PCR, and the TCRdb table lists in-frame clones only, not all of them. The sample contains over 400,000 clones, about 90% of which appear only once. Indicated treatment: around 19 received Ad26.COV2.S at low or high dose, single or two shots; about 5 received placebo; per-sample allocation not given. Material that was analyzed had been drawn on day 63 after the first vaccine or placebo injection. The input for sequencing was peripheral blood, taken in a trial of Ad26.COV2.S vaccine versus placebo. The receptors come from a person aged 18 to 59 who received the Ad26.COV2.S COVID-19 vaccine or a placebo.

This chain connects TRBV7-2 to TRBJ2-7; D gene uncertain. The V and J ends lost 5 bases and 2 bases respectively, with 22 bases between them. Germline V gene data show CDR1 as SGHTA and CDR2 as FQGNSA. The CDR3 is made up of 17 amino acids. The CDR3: CASSPFPLLAAPYEQYF. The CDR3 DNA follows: TGTGCCAGCAGCCCCTTCCCCCTCTTGGCGGCTCCCTACGAGCAGTACTTC.

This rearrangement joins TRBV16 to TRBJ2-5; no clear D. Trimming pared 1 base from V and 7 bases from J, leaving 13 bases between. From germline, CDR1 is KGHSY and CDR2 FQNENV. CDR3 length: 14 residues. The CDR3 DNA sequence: TGTGCCAGCAGCCAATTAAGGCCCCCAGGGACCCAGTACTTC. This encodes CASSQLRPPGTQYF.

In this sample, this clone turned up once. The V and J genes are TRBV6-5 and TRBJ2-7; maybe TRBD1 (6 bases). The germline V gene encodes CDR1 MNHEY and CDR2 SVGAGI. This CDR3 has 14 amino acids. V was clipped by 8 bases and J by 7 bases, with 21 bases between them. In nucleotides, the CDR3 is TGTGCCAGCGTAGGGGACACCACCCCCCGGGAGCAGTACTTC. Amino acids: CASVGDTTPREQYF.

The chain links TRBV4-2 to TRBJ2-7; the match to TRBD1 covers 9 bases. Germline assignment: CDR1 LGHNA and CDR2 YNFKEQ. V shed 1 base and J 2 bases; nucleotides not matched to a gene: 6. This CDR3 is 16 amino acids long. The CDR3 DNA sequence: TGTGCCAGCAGCCAAGGTCATGGACAGGGGACCTACGAGCAGTACTTC. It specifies CASSQGHGQGTYEQYF.